Below are 32 T cell receptor beta chains sequenced from a single sample in a study of T cell repertoires in cytomegalovirus infection. MiXCR was run by TCRdb on the reads, yielding one entry per CDR3 protein. This sample yields 400,000 or so distinct CDR3 sequences, of which around 32% are seen a single time; roughly 13% belongs to the top ten. Sequencing input: PBMCs. These receptors were taken from a human donor in good health (CMV status not recorded). Some clones in this sample may be carry-over from other donors' samples.

The rearrangement uses TRBV11-2 and TRBJ2-7; either TRBD1 or TRBD2 may fit D (5 bases each). The V and J ends lost 5 bases and 4 bases respectively, with 15 bases between them. Looked up from germline, CDR1 is SGHAT and CDR2 is FQNNGV. The CDR3 runs 14 residues. CDR3 nucleotide sequence: TGTGCCAGCAGCCCAAATGGGGGTTTATACGAGCAGTACTTC. Its translation: CASSPNGGLYEQYF.

This chain joins TRBV2 and TRBJ2-4; D unresolved. Looked up from germline, CDR1 is SNHLY and CDR2 is FYNNEI. Trimming stripped 4 bases from V and 5 bases from J, with 9 bases between. CDR3 length: 13 amino acids. In nucleotides, the CDR3 is TGTGCCAGCAGTGTCTCTGACCAAAACATTCAGTACTTC. Amino acid sequence: CASSVSDQNIQYF.

This clonotype was detected only once. This may be a read error: a much more frequent sequence differs by one nucleotide. The V call is TRBV10-3, the J call TRBJ2-7; D is unclear. CDR1 ENHRY and CDR2 SYGVKD come from the germline V gene. V was pared by 4 bases and J by 9 bases, with 10 bases between. The CDR3 has 11 residues. This CDR3 reads CAISGGPGQYF. The CDR3 DNA reads TGTGCCATCAGTGGAGGACCCGGGCAGTACTTC.

This CDR3 is CASSEDRVQETQYF. CDR3 bases: TGTGCCAGCAGTGAAGACAGGGTCCAAGAGACCCAGTACTTC. J is TRBJ2-5 and V is TRBV2; D might be TRBD1 (6 bases). Trimming pared 1 base from V and 1 base from J, leaving 7 bases between. Germline-derived CDR1 and CDR2 are SNHLY and FYNNEI. This CDR3 spans 14 amino acids.

Worth noting for this clonotype: The germline gene is not matched at one end of the junction; a read error may be the cause. The genes are TRBV7-2 and TRBJ1-5; D gene unclear. There are 13 residues in the CDR3. Germline CDR1 reads SGHTA; CDR2 reads FQGNSA. This CDR3 is CDSSLTFNQPHNF. The CDR3 nucleotides read TGTGACAGCAGCTTAACCTTCAATCAGCCCCATAATTTT.

The chain's CDR3 is CASSARGSNSPLHF. The CDR3 nucleotides read TGTGCCAGCAGTGCCCGAGGGTCTAATTCACCCCTCCACTTT. The J gene is TRBJ1-6, the V gene TRBV12-3 or TRBV12-4, with unresolved D. This CDR3 spans 14 amino acids. V shed 5 bases and J shed 6 bases, with 11 bases lying between them.

The chain couples TRBV3-1 to TRBJ1-2; 7 bases fit TRBD1. V was clipped by 3 bases and J by 7 bases; unmatched bases: 5. Germline V lookup: CDR1 LGHDT, CDR2 YNNKEL (reference sequence). This CDR3 spans 13 amino acids. CDR3 nucleotides: TGTGCCAGCAGCCAGGTGGACAGGAGTGGCTACACCTTC. It specifies CASSQVDRSGYTF.

The chain joins TRBV27 to TRBJ2-1, with D unclear. CDR1 is MNHEY and CDR2 is SMNVEV in the germline V gene (reference sequence). Trimming removed 7 bases from V and 5 bases from J, with 6 bases in between. The CDR3 consists of 11 residues. In DNA, the CDR3 is TGTGCCAGCACGAGTCACAATGAGCAGTTCTTC. This encodes CASTSHNEQFF.

The table lists this clonotype with a few counts. The chain has TRBV7-6 and TRBJ2-5; no clear D. CDR3 length equals 14 residues. V was clipped by 2 bases and J by 3 bases, with 10 bases between them. Germline CDR1 is SGHVS and CDR2 is FNYEAQ. This CDR3 reads CASSLNSFKETQYF. DNA for the CDR3: TGTGCCAGCAGCTTAAACAGCTTTAAAGAGACCCAGTACTTC. Variable domain in full (rest from reference TRBV7-6 and TRBJ2-5): GAGVSQSPRYKVTKRGQDVALRCDPISGHVSLYWYRQALGQGPEFLTYFNYEAQQDKSGLPNDRFSAERPEGSISTLTIQRTEQRDSAMYRCASSLNSFKETQYFGPGTRLLVL.

The chain uses TRBV6-2 or TRBV6-3 and TRBJ1-2, with TRBD1 matching over 7 bases. The V segment lost 2 bases and the J segment 2 bases; nucleotides outside the gene matches: 2. This CDR3 has 14 residues. Germline V gene lookup returns CDR1 MNHEY and CDR2 SVGEGT. CDR3 residues: CASSYPGQNYGYTF. CDR3 coding DNA: TGTGCCAGCAGTTACCCGGGACAGAACTATGGCTACACCTTC.

Concerning this clonotype: Given a much more abundant clone one base away, this may be a read error. CDR3 sequence reads: CSSSQVGGGYQETQYF. The DNA for the CDR3 is TGCTCCAGCAGCCAAGTAGGGGGGGGGTACCAAGAGACCCAGTACTTC. The chain employs TRBV4-1 and TRBJ2-5; TRBD2 is a possible D gene (7 bases). The germline gives CDR1 MGHRA, CDR2 YSYEKL. The CDR3 contains 16 residues.

This clonotype was observed at least ten times. The chain uses TRBV12-3 or TRBV12-4 and TRBJ1-6; D is unclear. The CDR3 contains 14 residues. V was cut by 7 bases and J by 10 bases, with 17 bases left in between. The DNA for the CDR3 is TGTGCCAGCACCCCGGGAGGGCCTACATCACCCCTCCACTTT. Translated: CASTPGGPTSPLHF.

The V gene is TRBV20-1, the J gene TRBJ1-1; maybe TRBD1 (6 bases). The CDR3 spans 12 residues. Germline loops: CDR1 DFQATT, CDR2 SNEGSKA (reference sequence). V shed 6 bases and J shed 7 bases, with 15 bases lying between them. CDR3 DNA: TGCAGTGCAATAGACAGGTCCATTGAAGCTTTCTTT. Protein: CSAIDRSIEAFF.

Note on this clonotype: Being one base from a much bigger clone, this may be a read error. CDR3 sequence: CARSLVDRRATNEKLFF. Written as DNA, the CDR3 is TGTGCCAGAAGCTTAGTGGATCGGAGAGCAACTAATGAAAAACTGTTTTTT. V is TRBV7-8 and J is TRBJ1-4; D not certain. This CDR3 comprises 17 residues. Germline-derived CDR1 and CDR2 are SGHVS and FQNEAQ.

J is TRBJ2-1 and V is TRBV2, with D possibly matching TRBD1 (5 bases). V was pared by 2 bases and J by 9 bases, with 14 bases between. Germline V gene lookup returns CDR1 SNHLY and CDR2 FYNNEI. This CDR3 region has 14 residues. The CDR3 DNA is TGTGCCAGCAGTGAATTCAGCCAGGGTGTTGAGCAGTTCTTC. Translated, it gives CASSEFSQGVEQFF.

V gene TRBV5-1 combines with J gene TRBJ2-7; D may correspond to TRBD1 or TRBD2 (6 bases each). Trimming stripped 6 bases from V and 4 bases from J, with 14 bases between. This CDR3 has 13 residues. Looked up from germline, CDR1 is SGHRS and CDR2 is YFSETQ. The CDR3 DNA sequence: TGCGCCAGCAATCGGGGGACACCATACGAGCAGTACTTC. It encodes CASNRGTPYEQYF.

This rearrangement joins TRBV6-6 to TRBJ1-1; TRBD1 is a possible D gene (5 bases). V was shortened by 0 bases and J by 3 bases, with 23 bases between the two germline ends. CDR1 is MNHNY and CDR2 is SVGAGI in the germline V gene (reference sequence). CDR3 length: 19 amino acids. CDR3 sequence (DNA): TGTGCCAGCAGTTACTCAGTTTCGGCCGGGGCCGGCCCCGACACTGAAGCTTTCTTT. It translates to CASSYSVSAGAGPDTEAFF.

Comment on this clonotype: As the CDR3 is not closed by the conserved phenylalanine or tryptophan, this likely results from a read error. The DNA is omitted, as the CDR3 cannot be located on it reliably, and the CDR3 follows TCRdb's listing. CDR3 amino acids: CASSLGPSLSGNTIYL. The chain has TRBV7-2 and TRBJ1-3. Germline loops: CDR1 SGHTA, CDR2 FQGNSA. The CDR3 length is 16 residues, termini included.

This clonotype was counted a few times. The chain employs TRBV4-1 and TRBJ2-5; possibly TRBD2 for D (6 bases). V lost 1 base, J lost 2 bases, and 11 bases lay in between. Germline CDR1 MGHRA, CDR2 YSYEKL. The CDR3 length is 15 residues. CDR3 amino acids: CASSQGGVAQETQYF. CDR3 nucleotides: TGCGCCAGCAGCCAAGGGGGGGTGGCACAAGAGACCCAGTACTTC.

This clonotype was seen many times. This chain links TRBV7-2 with TRBJ2-3, with no clear D. V dropped 1 base and J dropped 2 bases, with 7 bases sitting between them. This CDR3 region has 14 residues. Germline CDR1 SGHTA, CDR2 FQGNSA. DNA for the CDR3: TGTGCCAGCAGCTTAGTGGGCTCCACAGATACGCAGTATTTT. It yields the protein CASSLVGSTDTQYF. Supplemented by reference TRBV7-2 and TRBJ2-3, the full variable domain reads GAGVSQSPSNKVTEKGKDVELRCDPISGHTALYWYRQSLGQGLEFLIYFQGNSAPDKSGLPSDRFSAERTGGSVSTLTIQRTQQEDSAVYLCASSLVGSTDTQYFGPGTRLTVL.

This clonotype has a handful of counts. The chain couples TRBV20-1 to TRBJ2-1; 9 bases line up with TRBD2. The CDR3 totals 13 residues. The germline CDR1 and CDR2 sequences are DFQATT and SNEGSKA (reference sequence). V shed 2 bases, J shed 4 bases, and the junction held 0 bases outside the gene matches. The CDR3 bases are TGCAGTGCTAGACTAGCGGGGTACAATGAGCAGTTCTTC. It encodes CSARLAGYNEQFF.

The J gene is TRBJ2-5, the V gene TRBV7-8; D is ambiguous. V lost 2 bases to trimming and J lost 0 bases, with 13 bases between them. Germline assignment: CDR1 SGHVS and CDR2 FQNEAQ. The CDR3 has 16 residues. The CDR3 region is CASSLYPDRHQETQYF. For the CDR3, the DNA is TGTGCCAGCAGCTTATATCCCGATAGGCACCAAGAGACCCAGTACTTC.

There are a few counts of this clonotype. The chain uses TRBV19 and TRBJ1-5; D possibly corresponds to TRBD1 (6 bases). CDR3 length: 17 residues. The ends were cut back, 2 bases at V and 1 base at J, with 15 bases in the middle. Germline CDR1 and CDR2: LNHDA and SQIVND (reference sequence). CDR3: CASSIINGGRSNQPQHF. CDR3 nucleotide sequence: TGTGCCAGTAGTATAATTAATGGGGGCCGAAGCAATCAGCCCCAGCATTTT.

In this sample, this clonotype turned up a few times. The J gene is TRBJ2-3, the V gene TRBV28; D not resolved. The length of the CDR3 is 11 residues. Germline V CDR1 and CDR2: MDHEN, SYDVKM. The V and J ends lost 5 bases and 6 bases respectively, with 6 bases between them. The CDR3 DNA follows: TGTGCCAGCAGTGAACCGGATACGCAGTATTTT. Translating gives CASSEPDTQYF.

The rearrangement joins TRBV5-6 to TRBJ2-7, with D perhaps assigned TRBD1 or TRBD2 (5 bases each). Trimming cost V 3 bases and J 3 bases, with 13 bases left between them. Germline V gene data show CDR1 as SGHDT and CDR2 as YYEEEE. This CDR3 is 14 amino acids long. CDR3 amino acids: CASSSPGRHYEQYF. Here the CDR3 DNA reads TGTGCCAGCAGCTCCCCGGGACGCCACTACGAGCAGTACTTC.

This clonotype was picked up many times. V usage is TRBV7-8 and J usage is TRBJ2-2, with 7 nucleotides matching TRBD1. The CDR3 has 16 amino acids. J lost 4 bases, V lost 5 bases, and 10 bases had no gene match. Germline V lookup: CDR1 SGHVS, CDR2 FQNEAQ. CDR3 in DNA: TGTGCCAGCAGCCTTCGGGACAGCAGTTCCACCGGGGAGCTGTTTTTT. Amino acid sequence: CASSLRDSSSTGELFF.

The genes are TRBV5-5 and TRBJ1-5, with a possible D match to TRBD1 (5 bases). Germline V gene sequence: CDR1 SGHKS, CDR2 YYEKEE (reference sequence). Between the trimmed V and J ends, which lost 0 bases and 5 bases, there was a span of 15 bases. The CDR3 length is 16 residues. This chain's CDR3 is CASSLGQGPFDQPQHF. CDR3 nucleotides: TGTGCCAGCAGCTTGGGGCAGGGACCTTTCGATCAGCCCCAGCATTTT. The complete variable domain, with remaining parts taken from reference TRBV5-5 and TRBJ1-5, reads DAGVTQSPTHLIKTRGQQVTLRCSPISGHKSVSWYQQVLGQGPQFIFQYYEKEERGRGNFPDRFSARQFPNYSSELNVNALLLGDSALYLCASSLGQGPFDQPQHFGDGTRLSIL.

The chain carries TRBV7-8 and TRBJ2-3; 11 positions match TRBD2. CDR3 length: 16 residues. Unmatched junction bases numbered 7, after V lost 4 bases and J lost 4 bases. CDR1 and CDR2 from the germline V gene are SGHVS and FQNEAQ. CDR3 protein: CASSSLAGGPPDTQYF. The CDR3 coding sequence is TGTGCCAGCAGCTCGCTAGCGGGGGGCCCCCCAGATACGCAGTATTTT.

In this sample, this clonotype turned up many times. V and J are TRBV7-6 and TRBJ2-7; D not resolved. V shed 5 bases and J shed 6 bases, with 23 bases lying between them. CDR1 is SGHVS and CDR2 is FNYEAQ in the germline V gene. This CDR3 has 16 amino acids. CDR3 DNA sequence: TGTGCCAGCAGCCTCCGGGCCCTCGGAAACCTGCGCGAGCAGTACTTC. This sequence encodes CASSLRALGNLREQYF.

This clonotype was counted a single time. The chain is built from TRBV28 and TRBJ2-2, with D uncertain. The germline V gene encodes CDR1 MDHEN and CDR2 SYDVKM. The germline V and J ends were trimmed by 4 bases and 9 bases, with 9 bases remaining between them. This CDR3 is 12 amino acids long. This CDR3 is CASSSVGRELFF. CDR3 coding DNA: TGTGCCAGCAGTTCGGTGGGAAGGGAGCTGTTTTTT.

V gene TRBV19 combines with J gene TRBJ2-7; TRBD2 agrees at 10 bases. V lost 7 bases to trimming and J lost 6 bases; unmatched junction nucleotides: 9. The CDR3 totals 14 residues. The germline gives CDR1 LNHDA, CDR2 SQIVND (reference sequence). In nucleotides, the CDR3 is TGTGCCAGTATTACCCAATGGACTAGCGGCGAGCAGTACTTC. This encodes CASITQWTSGEQYF.

In this sample, this clonotype turned up a few times. CDR3 residues: CASSPRTSGGRSSYNEQFF. In DNA form, the CDR3 reads TGTGCCAGCAGCCCAAGGACTAGCGGGGGACGAAGCTCCTACAATGAGCAGTTCTTC. This chain connects TRBV7-7 to TRBJ2-1, with 13 positions matching TRBD2. Losses at the gene ends were 5 bases for V and 0 bases for J; bases not matched to a gene: 10. This CDR3 spans 19 amino acids. Per germline, CDR1 SSHAT and CDR2 FNYEAQ (reference sequence).